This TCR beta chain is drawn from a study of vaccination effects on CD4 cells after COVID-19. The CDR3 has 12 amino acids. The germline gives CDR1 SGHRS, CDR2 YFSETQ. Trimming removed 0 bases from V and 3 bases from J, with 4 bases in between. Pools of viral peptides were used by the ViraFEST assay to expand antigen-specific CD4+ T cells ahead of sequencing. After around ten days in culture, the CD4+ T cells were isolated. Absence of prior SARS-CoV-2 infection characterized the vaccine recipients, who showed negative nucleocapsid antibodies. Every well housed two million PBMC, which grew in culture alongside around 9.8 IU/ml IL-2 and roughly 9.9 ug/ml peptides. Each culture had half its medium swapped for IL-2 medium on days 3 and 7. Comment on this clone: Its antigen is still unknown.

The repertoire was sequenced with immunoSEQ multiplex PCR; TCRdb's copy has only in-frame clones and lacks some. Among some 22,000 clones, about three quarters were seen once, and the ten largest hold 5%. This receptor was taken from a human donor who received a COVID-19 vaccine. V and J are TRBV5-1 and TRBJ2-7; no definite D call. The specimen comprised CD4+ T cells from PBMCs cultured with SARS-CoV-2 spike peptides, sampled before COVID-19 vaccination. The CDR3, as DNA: TGCGCCAGCAGCTTGGACGTCTACGAGCAGTACTTC. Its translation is CASSLDVYEQYF. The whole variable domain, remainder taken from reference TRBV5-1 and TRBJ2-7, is KAGVTQTPRYLIKTRGQQVTLSCSPISGHRSVSWYQQTPGQGLQFLFEYFSETQRNKGNFPGRFSGRQFSNSRSEMNVSTLELGDSALYLCASSLDVYEQYFGPGTRLTVT.